The 16 T cell receptor beta chains in this list originate from one sample, sequenced in a study of CD8 T cells in Susac syndrome. A quantity of 0.5 to 1 ug RNA underwent reverse transcription using random hexamers. TCRdb used MiXCR to reprocess the immunoSEQ multiplex PCR reads, holding one entry per CDR3 protein. Here the sample spans about 140,000 distinct CDR3 sequences, around 95% being singletons. The source material was CD4+ T cells from PBMCs. These TCRs come from a human donor with Susac syndrome.

This sequence joins TRBV25-1 and TRBJ1-4; tentatively, D is TRBD1 (5 bases). Trimming pared 3 bases from V and 1 base from J, leaving 9 bases between. This CDR3 contains 15 residues. Germline values: CDR1 MGHDK, CDR2 SYGVNS. The CDR3 protein is CASSERRGTNEKLFF. The CDR3 DNA follows: TGTGCCAGCAGTGAGCGAAGGGGAACTAATGAAAAACTGTTTTTT.

The V and J genes are TRBV7-2 and TRBJ1-2; D not resolved. This CDR3 region has 13 residues. Germline-derived CDR1 and CDR2 are SGHTA and FQGNSA. Trimming took 3 bases from V and 6 from J, leaving 11 bases between them. This chain's CDR3 is CASSFGGFDGYTF. The CDR3 DNA sequence: TGTGCCAGCAGCTTTGGTGGGTTTGATGGCTACACCTTC.

The chain links TRBV29-1 to TRBJ2-7, with a weak D call TRBD2 (6 bases). With 4 bases removed from V and 5 bases from J, the gap between germline ends came to 18 bases. This CDR3 is built from 14 residues. From germline, CDR1 is SQVTM and CDR2 ANQGSEA. The CDR3 sequence is CSVVSGSHPNEQYF. In DNA form, the CDR3 reads TGCAGCGTTGTATCCGGGAGCCATCCCAACGAGCAGTACTTC.

The V and J genes are TRBV7-9 and TRBJ1-2; 9 bases map to TRBD1. Trimming at V came to 5 bases and at J to 6 bases, leaving 7 bases not matched to a gene. This CDR3 is built from 14 residues. Germline-derived CDR1 and CDR2 are SEHNR and FQNEAQ (reference sequence). CDR3 sequence reads: CASSKHRDRDGYTF. DNA of the CDR3: TGTGCCAGCAGCAAACACCGGGACAGGGATGGCTACACCTTC.

The chain is built from TRBV20-1 and TRBJ2-5; D unresolved. Trimming took off 5 bases at V and 1 base at J, with 11 bases between the two ends. This CDR3 is built from 13 residues. Germline CDR1 is DFQATT and CDR2 is SNEGSKA (reference sequence). Here the CDR3 reads CSAVRTSQETQYF. CDR3 nucleotide sequence: TGCAGTGCTGTTCGGACGAGCCAAGAGACCCAGTACTTC.

The chain recombines TRBV4-2 with TRBJ2-4; tentative D call: TRBD1 (5 bases). The CDR3 runs 16 residues. The V end was cut by 0 bases, the J end by 7 bases, with 16 bases between. Germline V gene sequence: CDR1 LGHNA, CDR2 YNFKEQ. CDR3 sequence: CASSQDPPGSFNIQYF. DNA of the CDR3: TGTGCCAGCAGCCAAGATCCGCCAGGGTCATTCAACATTCAGTACTTC.

V is TRBV3-1 and J is TRBJ1-5; D possibly corresponds to TRBD1 (5 bases). The CDR3 is 15 amino acids. V lost 3 bases and J 2 bases, leaving 11 bases between the germline ends. Germline V CDR1 and CDR2: LGHDT, YNNKEL (reference sequence). CDR3 loop: CASSQETGGNQPQHF. The DNA for the CDR3 is TGTGCCAGCAGCCAGGAGACGGGGGGCAATCAGCCCCAGCATTTT.

The genes are TRBV15 and TRBJ2-1, with D tentatively TRBD2 (6 bases). V dropped 1 base and J dropped 8 bases, with 12 bases sitting between them. CDR3 length: 14 amino acids. Germline V gives CDR1 LNHNV, CDR2 YYDKDF (reference sequence). In DNA form, the CDR3 reads TGTGCCACCAGCAGAGCGGGAGTGGGGTATGAGCAGTTCTTC. Translating it yields CATSRAGVGYEQFF.

The sample holds one count of this clonotype. The chain is built from TRBV29-1 and TRBJ2-1; weak D call: TRBD2 (6 bases). CDR3 size: 13 residues. Germline CDR1 reads SQVTM; CDR2 reads ANQGSEA. V gave up 7 bases and J gave up 3 bases, with 13 bases separating them. In DNA form, the CDR3 reads TGCAGCGGGCGGGACGCCATCTACAATGAGCAGTTCTTC. Protein sequence: CSGRDAIYNEQFF.

The chain is built from TRBV20-1 and TRBJ2-1; 8 bases agree with TRBD2. V lost 1 base to trimming and J lost 0 bases; unmatched junction nucleotides: 5. The CDR3 extends over 16 amino acids. Germline CDR1 is DFQATT and CDR2 is SNEGSKA (reference sequence). CDR3 coding DNA: TGCAGTGCTAGAGTCCCAAGCGGGAGCTCCTACAATGAGCAGTTCTTC. Translated, it gives CSARVPSGSSYNEQFF.

The gene calls are TRBV7-2 and TRBJ1-6; the D gene is possibly TRBD1 (5 bases). Deletions cut 6 bases from V and 7 bases from J, with 10 bases between. This CDR3 has 13 residues. In germline, CDR1 is SGHTA, CDR2 FQGNSA. The CDR3 DNA is TGTGCCAGCAGAGCTAACAGGAATTCACCCCTCCACTTT. This gives the protein CASRANRNSPLHF.

The chain uses TRBV11-2 and TRBJ2-7; 11 bases match TRBD2. With 6 bases clipped from V and 2 bases from J, the junction kept 6 bases outside the gene matches. The CDR3 consists of 15 residues. CDR1 and CDR2 from the germline V gene are SGHAT and FQNNGV. Here the CDR3 reads CASRTSGTTPYEQYF. The DNA of the CDR3 is TGTGCCAGCAGGACTAGCGGGACGACACCCTACGAGCAGTACTTC.

The gene calls are TRBV9 and TRBJ2-5, with D hard to call. Trimming pared 7 bases from V and 7 bases from J, leaving 17 bases between. The CDR3 is 13 amino acids. Germline CDR1 reads SGDLS; CDR2 reads YYNGEE. The CDR3 nucleotides are TGTGCCAGCGGACGCAGGAACTGGTGGACCCAGTACTTC. This encodes CASGRRNWWTQYF.

This clonotype was seen only once. The CDR3 here is CATSHGQGSYEQYF. CDR3 DNA: TGTGCCACCAGCCATGGACAGGGTTCCTACGAGCAGTACTTC. V and J are TRBV15 and TRBJ2-7, with 8 bases identical to TRBD1. The germline CDR1 and CDR2 sequences are LNHNV and YYDKDF (reference sequence). The trim removed 5 bases at V and 1 base at J, leaving 4 bases unmatched. The CDR3 runs to 14 residues.

A single count supports this clonotype. The chain carries TRBV25-1 and TRBJ2-7; 7 nucleotides align to TRBD2. J was trimmed by 3 bases and V by 3 bases; bases with no gene match: 8. The CDR3 covers 15 residues. The germline CDR1 and CDR2 sequences are MGHDK and SYGVNS. CDR3 region: CASSDSNSGFYEQYF. CDR3 in DNA: TGTGCCAGCAGTGATTCAAATAGCGGGTTCTACGAGCAGTACTTC.

V usage is TRBV4-2 and J usage is TRBJ1-5; D not resolved. The CDR3 spans 14 residues. V was shortened by 2 bases and J by 0 bases, with 5 bases between the two germline ends. Germline CDR1 LGHNA, CDR2 YNFKEQ. The CDR3 sequence is CASSQLSSNQPQHF. In nucleotides, the CDR3 is TGTGCCAGCAGCCAATTATCTAGCAATCAGCCCCAGCATTTT.